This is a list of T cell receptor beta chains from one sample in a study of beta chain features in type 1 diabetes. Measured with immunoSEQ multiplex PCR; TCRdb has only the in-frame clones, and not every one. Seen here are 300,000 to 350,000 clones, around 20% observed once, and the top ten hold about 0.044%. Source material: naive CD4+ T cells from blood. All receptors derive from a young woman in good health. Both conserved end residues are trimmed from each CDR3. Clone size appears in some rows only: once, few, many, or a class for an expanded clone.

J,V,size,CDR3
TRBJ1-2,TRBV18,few,ASSPRDRNGYT
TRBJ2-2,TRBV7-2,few,ASSRASGANTGELF
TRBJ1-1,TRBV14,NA,ASSSYTEAF
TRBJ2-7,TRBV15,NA,ATSKVEAGLEQY
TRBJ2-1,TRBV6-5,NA,ASTPWTGADEQF
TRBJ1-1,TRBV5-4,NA,ASSSQENTEAF
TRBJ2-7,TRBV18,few,ASSPVGQGLYEQY
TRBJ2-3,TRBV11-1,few,ASSLQGSPADTQY
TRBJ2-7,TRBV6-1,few,ASSGRQGTTFEQY
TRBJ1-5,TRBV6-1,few,ASSRQVNQPQH
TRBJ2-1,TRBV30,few,AWSARGEQF
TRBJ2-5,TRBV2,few,ASSALTAFQETQY
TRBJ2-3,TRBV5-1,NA,ASSLESGRY
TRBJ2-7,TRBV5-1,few,ASSSSAGLYEQY
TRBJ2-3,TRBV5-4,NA,ASRPGGTAGGWTDTQY
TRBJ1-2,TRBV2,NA,ASCSGQGLTYGYT
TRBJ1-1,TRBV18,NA,ASSPGQAVNTEAF
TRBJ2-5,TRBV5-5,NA,ASSFGRGILQETQY
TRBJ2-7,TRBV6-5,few,ASSYAGTSGKDEQY
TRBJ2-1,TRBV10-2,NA,ASRDIYNEQF
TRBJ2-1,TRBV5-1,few,ASSSGGEFNNEQF
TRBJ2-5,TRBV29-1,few,SVGRTGVETQY
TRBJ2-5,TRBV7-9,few,ASSSSGVVAETQY
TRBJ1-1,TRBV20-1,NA,SAPRQLEAF
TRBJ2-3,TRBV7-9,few,ASSSSGGRTDTQY
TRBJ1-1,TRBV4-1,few,ASSRQANTEAF
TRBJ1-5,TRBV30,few,AWSPETPGDNQPQH
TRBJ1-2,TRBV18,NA,ASSLTGSYGYT
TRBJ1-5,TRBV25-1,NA,ASSERSGQPQH
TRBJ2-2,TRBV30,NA,AWAPYAAGELF
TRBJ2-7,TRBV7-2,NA,ASSPGTALTYEQY
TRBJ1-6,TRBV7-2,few,ASSLAPGGGSPLH
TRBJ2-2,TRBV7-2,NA,ASSLAFLTGELF
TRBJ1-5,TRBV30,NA,AWSVSVSNQPQH
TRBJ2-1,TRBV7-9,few,ASSFGTSGNIFNEQF
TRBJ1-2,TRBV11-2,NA,ASSPGQGYYGYT
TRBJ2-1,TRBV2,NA,ASSVPRGRDEQF
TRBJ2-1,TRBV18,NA,ASSPPGTSGNNEQF
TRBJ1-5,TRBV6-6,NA,ASSPTGGNGNQPQH
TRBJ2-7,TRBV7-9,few,ASSLRQSYEQY
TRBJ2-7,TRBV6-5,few,ASSYSTSGDYEQY
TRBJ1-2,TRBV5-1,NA,ASSSPGTGDGYT
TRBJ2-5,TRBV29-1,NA,SVEKRRLAGGFETQY
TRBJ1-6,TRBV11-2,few,ASSLNGISSPLH
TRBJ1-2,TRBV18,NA,ASSTGQMSGYT
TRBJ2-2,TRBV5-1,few,ASSTAGTSLAGELF
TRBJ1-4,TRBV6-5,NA,ATLTRQGGEKLF
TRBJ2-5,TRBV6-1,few,ASNVRGSQETQY
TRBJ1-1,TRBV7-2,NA,ASSFYPNTEAF
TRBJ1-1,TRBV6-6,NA,ASSYSRGGTVEAF
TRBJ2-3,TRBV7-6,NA,ASRRTSASTDTQY
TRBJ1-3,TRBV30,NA,AWKRLGAFRTAGNTIY
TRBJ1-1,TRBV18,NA,ASSRGMNTEAF
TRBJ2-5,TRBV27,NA,ASSFAETQY
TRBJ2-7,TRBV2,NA,ASSERGQDYEQY
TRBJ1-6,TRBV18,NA,ASSAQTGGNNSPLH
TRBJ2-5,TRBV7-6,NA,ASSSGTFQETQY
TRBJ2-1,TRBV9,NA,ASSVQAHNEQF
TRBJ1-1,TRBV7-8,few,ASRSLGTGNTEAF